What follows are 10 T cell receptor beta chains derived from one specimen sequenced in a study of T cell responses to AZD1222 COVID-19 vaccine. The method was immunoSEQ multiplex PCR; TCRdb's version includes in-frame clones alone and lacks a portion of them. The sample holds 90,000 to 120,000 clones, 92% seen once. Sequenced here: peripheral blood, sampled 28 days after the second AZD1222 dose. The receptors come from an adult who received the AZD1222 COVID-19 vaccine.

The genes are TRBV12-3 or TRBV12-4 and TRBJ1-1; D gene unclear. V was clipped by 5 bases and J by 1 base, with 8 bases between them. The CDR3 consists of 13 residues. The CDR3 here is CASSGRGNTEAFF. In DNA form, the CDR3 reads TGTGCCAGCAGTGGGCGGGGGAACACTGAAGCTTTCTTT.

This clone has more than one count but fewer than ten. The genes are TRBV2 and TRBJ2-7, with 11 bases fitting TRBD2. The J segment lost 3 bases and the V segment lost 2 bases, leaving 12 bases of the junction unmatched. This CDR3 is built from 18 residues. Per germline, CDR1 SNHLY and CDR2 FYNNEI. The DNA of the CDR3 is TGTGCCAGCAGTGAATTTAGCGGGGGGGGCCTTACTCACTACGAGCAGTACTTC. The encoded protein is CASSEFSGGGLTHYEQYF.

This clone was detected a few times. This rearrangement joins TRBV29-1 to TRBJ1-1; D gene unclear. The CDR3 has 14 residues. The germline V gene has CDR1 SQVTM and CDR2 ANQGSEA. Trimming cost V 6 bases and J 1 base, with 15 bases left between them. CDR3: CSVREQSTNTEAFF. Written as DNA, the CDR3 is TGCAGCGTCCGAGAACAGAGTACGAACACTGAAGCTTTCTTT.

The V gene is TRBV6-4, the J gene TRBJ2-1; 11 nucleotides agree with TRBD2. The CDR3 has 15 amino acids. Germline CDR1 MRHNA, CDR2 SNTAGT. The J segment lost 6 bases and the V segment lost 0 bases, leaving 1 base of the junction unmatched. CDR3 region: CASSDSSGGANEQFF. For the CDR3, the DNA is TGTGCCAGCAGTGACTCTAGCGGGGGGGCCAATGAGCAGTTCTTC.

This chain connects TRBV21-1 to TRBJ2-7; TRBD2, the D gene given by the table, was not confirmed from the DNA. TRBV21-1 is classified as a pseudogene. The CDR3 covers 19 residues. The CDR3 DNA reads TGTGCCAGCAGCAAAGCGCGGAGGTGGGGGGAACTTGATCCCTACGAGCAGTACTTC. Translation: CASSKARRWGELDPYEQYF.

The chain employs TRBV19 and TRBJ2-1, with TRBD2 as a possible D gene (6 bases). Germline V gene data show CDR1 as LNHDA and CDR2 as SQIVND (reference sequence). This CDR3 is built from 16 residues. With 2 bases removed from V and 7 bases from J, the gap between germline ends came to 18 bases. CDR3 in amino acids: CASSITSSYPGNEQFF. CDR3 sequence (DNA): TGTGCCAGTAGTATAACTAGCTCCTATCCGGGAAATGAGCAGTTCTTC.

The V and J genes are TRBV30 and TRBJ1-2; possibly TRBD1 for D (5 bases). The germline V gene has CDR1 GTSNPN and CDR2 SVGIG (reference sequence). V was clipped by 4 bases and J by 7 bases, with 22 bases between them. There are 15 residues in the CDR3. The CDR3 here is CAWNTWRTGRGGYTF. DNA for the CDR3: TGTGCCTGGAATACCTGGCGGACGGGAAGGGGTGGCTACACCTTC.

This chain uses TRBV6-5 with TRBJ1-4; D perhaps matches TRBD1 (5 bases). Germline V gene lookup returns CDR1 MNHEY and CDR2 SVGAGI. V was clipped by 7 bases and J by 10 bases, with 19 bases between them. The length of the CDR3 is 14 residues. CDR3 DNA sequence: TGTGCCAGCAACGACTCGGGACTCATTAGAAAACTGTTTTTT. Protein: CASNDSGLIRKLFF.

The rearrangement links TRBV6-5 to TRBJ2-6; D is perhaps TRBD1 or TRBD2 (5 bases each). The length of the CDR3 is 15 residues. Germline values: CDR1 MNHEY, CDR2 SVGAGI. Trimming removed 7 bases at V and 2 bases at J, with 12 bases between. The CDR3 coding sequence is TGTGCCAGCATTGGGGGAAATACTGGGGCCAACGTCCTGACTTTC. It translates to CASIGGNTGANVLTF.

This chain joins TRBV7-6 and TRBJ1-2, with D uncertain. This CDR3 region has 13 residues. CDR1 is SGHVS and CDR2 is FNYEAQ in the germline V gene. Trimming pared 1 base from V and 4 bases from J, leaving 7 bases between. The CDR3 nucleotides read TGTGCCAGCAGCTTAGGTCAGTCCTATGGCTACACCTTC. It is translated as CASSLGQSYGYTF.